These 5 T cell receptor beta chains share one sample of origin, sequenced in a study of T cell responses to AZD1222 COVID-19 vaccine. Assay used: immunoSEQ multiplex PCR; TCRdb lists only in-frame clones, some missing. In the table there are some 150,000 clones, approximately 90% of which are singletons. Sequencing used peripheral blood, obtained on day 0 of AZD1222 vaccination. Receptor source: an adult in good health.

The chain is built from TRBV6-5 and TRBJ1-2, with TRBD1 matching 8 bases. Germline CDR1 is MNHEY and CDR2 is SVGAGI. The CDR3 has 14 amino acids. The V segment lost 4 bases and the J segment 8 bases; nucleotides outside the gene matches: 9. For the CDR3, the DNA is TGTGCCAGCAGTTTCCCTGACAGGGGTAACGGCTACACCTTC. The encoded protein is CASSFPDRGNGYTF.

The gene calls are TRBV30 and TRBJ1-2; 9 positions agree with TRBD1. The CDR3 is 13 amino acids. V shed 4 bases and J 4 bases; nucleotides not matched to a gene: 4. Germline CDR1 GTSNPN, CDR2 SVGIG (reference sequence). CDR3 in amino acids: CAWNTGGIYGYTF. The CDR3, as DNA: TGTGCCTGGAACACAGGGGGCATCTATGGCTACACCTTC.

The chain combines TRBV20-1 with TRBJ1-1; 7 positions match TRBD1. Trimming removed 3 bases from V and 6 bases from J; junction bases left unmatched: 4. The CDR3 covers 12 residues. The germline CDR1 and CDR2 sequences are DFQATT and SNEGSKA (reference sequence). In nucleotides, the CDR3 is TGCAGTGCTAGTCGACAGGGAGCTGAAGCTTTCTTT. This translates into CSASRQGAEAFF.

The DNA for the CDR3 is TGTGCCAGCAGTCGGGGACAGGGGGCCTACAATGAGCAGTTCTTC. Protein product: CASSRGQGAYNEQFF. V is TRBV2 and J is TRBJ2-1; 11 nucleotides line up with TRBD1. Unmatched junction bases numbered 2, after V lost 5 bases and J lost 2 bases. Germline V CDR1 and CDR2: SNHLY, FYNNEI. This CDR3 contains 15 residues. Looking up the rest from reference TRBV2 and TRBJ2-1 gives the full variable domain: EPEVTQTPSHQVTQMGQEVILRCVPISNHLYFYWYRQILGQKVEFLVSFYNNEISEKSEIFDDQFSVERPDGSNFTLKIRSTKLEDSAMYFCASSRGQGAYNEQFFGPGTRLTVL.

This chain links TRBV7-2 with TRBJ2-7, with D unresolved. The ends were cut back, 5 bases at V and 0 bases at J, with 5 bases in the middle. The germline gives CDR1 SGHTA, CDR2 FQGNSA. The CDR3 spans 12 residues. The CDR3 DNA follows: TGTGCCAGCAGCCTCTACTCCTACGAGCAGTACTTC. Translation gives CASSLYSYEQYF.